Included here is one T cell receptor (beta chain) sequence, with context. Its antigen is not known. This sample is part of a study of identical twins. All donors were healthy, and all were Caucasian. The germline V gene has CDR1 SGDLS and CDR2 YYNGEE. The CDR3 has 15 amino acids. V lost 0 bases to trimming and J lost 2 bases, with 10 bases between them. TCRdb reanalysed the 5' RACE reads using MiXCR and keeps one entry per CDR3 protein. The table lists some 320,000 distinct CDR3 sequences, about 12% of them singletons, with just over 7% in the top ten. General study findings and limits: Whereas memory repertoires showed no such difference, abundant cord blood beta clonotypes carried fewer insertions.

A further study also used this sample, focusing on yellow fever vaccine responses in identical twins.

The chain is built from TRBV9 and TRBJ2-3, with a possible D match to TRBD2 (6 bases). This clonotype was obtained from a woman younger than 30 in good health. The sequenced sample consisted of CD8+ T cells sorted from blood. CDR3 loop: CASSVGGRYTDTQYF. In nucleotides, the CDR3 is TGTGCCAGCAGCGTAGGGGGGAGGTACACAGATACGCAGTATTTT.